The subject of this entry is one TCR beta chain. Its antigen is not known. Individual cDNA molecules carried attached unique molecular identifiers. TCRdb re-analysed the 5' RACE reads in MiXCR, keeping a single row per CDR3 protein. The sample includes about 110,000 distinct CDR3 sequences, about 12% of them seen just once. This entry comes from a study of early T cells in non-severe SARS-CoV-2 infection. The overall study: Unsorted whole-blood RNA was sequenced in bulk, leaving chains unpaired.

The CDR3 runs 16 residues. Germline trimming cut 5 bases from V and 5 bases from J; bases unmatched to any gene: 10. Germline V gene data show CDR1 as SEHNR and CDR2 as FQNEAQ (reference sequence). Findings of the study overall: VDJdb matches were skewed toward anti-spike CD8 T cell responses.

The receptor comes from an adult who was a healthcare worker with PCR-confirmed SARS-CoV-2 infection or an uninfected control (not recorded which). The chain is built from TRBV7-9 and TRBJ2-7; 12 bases map to TRBD2. The sequences come from whole blood, collected at baseline. The CDR3, as DNA: TGTGCCAGCAGCGAAGAAGGACTAGCGGGAAATAACGAGCAGTACTTC. Its translation is CASSEEGLAGNNEQYF. The whole variable domain, remainder taken from reference TRBV7-9 and TRBJ2-7, is DTGVSQNPRHKITKRGQNVTFRCDPISEHNRLYWYRQTLGQGPEFLTYFQNEAQLEKSRLLSDRFSAERPKGSFSTLEIQRTEQGDSAMYLCASSEEGLAGNNEQYFGPGTRLTVT.